This is a list of T cell receptor beta chains from one sample in a study of beta chain features in type 1 diabetes. Sequencing was performed with immunoSEQ multiplex PCR; in TCRdb, only in-frame clones are kept and a portion is missing. The table lists hundreds of thousands of clones, about 10% of them singletons. The sample taken for sequencing was naive CD4+ T cells from blood. The receptors derive from a woman aged 18-29 years in good health. Both conserved end residues are part of each CDR3. The D gene is left open where the match is weak. Size is omitted from some rows. Given values are once, few, many or a class for expanded clones.

TRBJ1-2 | 10 | TRBV29-1 | - | - | CSVGGYGYTF | TGCAGCGTTGGAGGTTATGGCTACACCTTC
TRBJ2-3 | 15 | TRBV9 | - | - | CASSATSLFTDTQYF | TGTGCCAGCAGCGCCACTAGCCTCTTCACAGATACGCAGTATTTT
TRBJ2-1 | 11 | TRBV6-1 | few | - | CASNPGRGRFF | TGTGCCAGCAACCCAGGTCGGGGGCGGTTCTTC
TRBJ2-1 | 16 | TRBV12-5 | - | TRBD2 | CASGLGTSGIENEQFF | TGTGCTAGTGGTTTGGGGACTAGCGGGATAGAGAATGAGCAGTTCTTC
TRBJ1-6 | 15 | TRBV7-2 | few | - | CASSPDRVYGSPLHF | TGTGCCAGCAGCCCAGATAGGGTCTACGGCTCACCCCTCCACTTT
TRBJ2-1 | 16 | TRBV29-1 | few | - | CSVSRGSSGSYNEQFF | TGCAGCGTTTCAAGGGGGTCCTCCGGGTCCTACAATGAGCAGTTCTTC
TRBJ1-1 | 12 | TRBV28 | few | - | CASSAVNTEAFF | TGTGCCAGCAGCGCAGTGAACACTGAAGCTTTCTTT
TRBJ2-3 | 16 | TRBV6-6 | - | TRBD2 | CASTRIAGLAQDTQYF | TGTGCCAGCACCCGGATAGCGGGACTCGCACAGGATACGCAGTATTTT
TRBJ2-3 | 17 | TRBV10-3 | few | TRBD1 | CAARPGQGRQGTDTQYF | TGTGCCGCCCGGCCGGGACAGGGAAGGCAGGGCACAGATACGCAGTATTTT
TRBJ2-3 | 12 | TRBV18 | few | - | CASSPSTDTQYF | TGTGCCAGCTCCCCTTCCACAGATACGCAGTATTTT
TRBJ2-4 | 15 | TRBV2 | - | - | CASSVVELAKNIQYF | TGTGCCAGCAGTGTGGTCGAATTGGCCAAAAACATTCAGTACTTC
TRBJ2-1 | 15 | TRBV6-1 | - | - | CASRETETSYNEQFF | TGTGCCAGCAGGGAGACGGAGACCTCCTACAATGAGCAGTTCTTC
TRBJ1-4 | 13 | TRBV30 | - | - | CAWSLGAREKLFF | TGTGCCTGGAGTTTAGGGGCTAGGGAAAAACTGTTTTTT
TRBJ2-2 | 15 | TRBV7-8 | few | - | CASSLEPLTGRELFF | TGTGCCAGCAGCTTAGAGCCCCTGACCGGCAGGGAGCTGTTTTTT
TRBJ2-3 | 14 | TRBV5-4 | few | TRBD2 | CASSPREGSDTQYF | TGTGCCAGCAGCCCGAGGGAGGGCTCAGATACGCAGTATTTT
TRBJ1-1 | 16 | TRBV15 | once | - | CATSRDPGGAGTEAFF | TGTGCCACCAGCAGAGATCCCGGGGGCGCCGGTACGGAAGCTTTCTTT
TRBJ2-7 | 15 | TRBV4-2 | few | - | CASSQNRDADYEQYF | TGTGCCAGCAGCCAGAACAGGGACGCAGACTACGAGCAGTACTTC
TRBJ1-1 | 13 | TRBV29-1 | - | TRBD1 | CSASTGLGTEAFF | TGCAGCGCCTCGACAGGGTTGGGCACTGAAGCTTTCTTT
TRBJ2-5 | 15 | TRBV13 | - | - | CASSFSRGWGKTQYF | TGTGCCAGCAGCTTCTCTAGGGGATGGGGAAAGACCCAGTACTTC
TRBJ2-7 | 15 | TRBV7-2 | - | - | CASSLAGRIPYEQYF | TGTGCCAGCAGCTTAGCTGGGCGGATACCGTACGAGCAGTACTTC
TRBJ2-3 | 14 | TRBV7-2 | - | - | CASKPEASTDTQYF | TGTGCCAGCAAACCGGAGGCTAGCACAGATACGCAGTATTTT
TRBJ1-2 | 14 | TRBV25-1 | few | - | CASSELDSNYGYTF | TGTGCCAGCAGTGAATTGGACAGCAACTATGGCTACACCTTC
TRBJ2-7 | 14 | TRBV18 | few | - | CASSPLGQAAEQYF | TGTGCCAGCTCACCACTGGGGCAGGCAGCGGAGCAGTACTTC
TRBJ2-1 | 16 | TRBV29-1 | few | TRBD1 | CSVAHPGQGINNEQFF | TGCAGCGTTGCTCACCCGGGACAGGGGATTAACAATGAGCAGTTCTTC
TRBJ2-1 | 13 | TRBV10-3 | few | - | CAISESTADEQFF | TGTGCCATCAGTGAGTCGACTGCGGATGAGCAGTTCTTC
TRBJ1-1 | 15 | TRBV19 | - | - | CASRRGTEINTEAFF | TGTGCCAGTCGACGCGGAACAGAGATAAACACTGAAGCTTTCTTT
TRBJ2-1 | 15 | TRBV7-9 | few | TRBD1 | CASSLRTGDLGEQFF | TGTGCCAGCAGCCTCCGGACAGGGGATTTAGGTGAGCAGTTCTTC
TRBJ2-1 | 17 | TRBV9 | few | TRBD1 | CASSADARTGTYNEQFF | TGTGCCAGCAGCGCCGACGCAAGGACAGGAACCTACAATGAGCAGTTCTTC
TRBJ1-2 | 13 | TRBV7-2 | - | - | CASSLETARGYAF | TGTGCCAGCAGCTTAGAAACCGCGCGGGGCTACGCCTTC
TRBJ2-3 | 13 | TRBV6-6 | few | TRBD2 | CASRAGGPDTQYF | TGTGCCAGCAGGGCGGGAGGGCCAGATACGCAGTATTTT
TRBJ2-4 | 13 | TRBV7-2 | few | - | CASSLGQGYIQYF | TGTGCCAGCAGCTTGGGGCAGGGATACATTCAGTACTTC
TRBJ2-1 | 12 | TRBV5-4 | - | - | CANPYPYNEQFF | TGTGCCAACCCTTACCCCTACAATGAGCAGTTCTTC
TRBJ1-1 | 13 | TRBV29-1 | - | - | CSGETLGGTEAFF | TGCAGCGGGGAGACCCTAGGGGGGACTGAAGCTTTCTTT
TRBJ1-4 | 13 | TRBV19 | few | - | CAVRGRNEQKLFF | TGTGCAGTGAGGGGACGAAATGAACAGAAACTGTTTTTT
TRBJ1-4 | 15 | TRBV29-1 | - | - | CSGALGAGAAKKLFF | TGCAGCGGTGCGCTTGGCGCAGGTGCGGCGAAAAAACTGTTTTTT
TRBJ2-3 | 14 | TRBV4-3 | - | - | CASSQDWGRDTQYF | TGCGCCAGCAGCCAAGATTGGGGGAGGGATACGCAGTATTTT
TRBJ2-4 | 13 | TRBV25-1 | - | - | CASSEYRSGIQYF | TGTGCCAGCAGTGAATATCGGTCGGGAATTCAGTACTTC
TRBJ2-6 | 17 | TRBV11-1 | - | - | CASSWSQSPSGANVLTF | TGTGCCAGCAGCTGGTCTCAGTCCCCCTCTGGGGCCAACGTCCTGACTTTC
TRBJ1-6 | 15 | TRBV9 | few | - | CASSVEVGDNSPLHF | TGTGCCAGCAGCGTAGAGGTAGGGGACAATTCACCCCTCCACTTT
TRBJ2-5 | 14 | TRBV7-6 | few | - | CASSLPGQLETQYF | TGTGCCAGCAGCTTACCCGGACAGTTGGAGACCCAGTACTTC
TRBJ2-1 | 13 | TRBV6-5 | - | - | CASGTPSYNEQFF | TGTGCCAGCGGGACTCCATCCTACAATGAGCAGTTCTTC
TRBJ2-5 | 14 | TRBV5-1 | - | - | CASSLGTFQETQYF | TGCGCCAGCAGCTTAGGGACCTTTCAAGAGACCCAGTACTTC
TRBJ1-2 | 14 | TRBV10-3 | - | - | CAISGMVGNYGYTF | TGTGCCATCAGTGGAATGGTCGGAAACTATGGCTACACCTTC
TRBJ1-1 | 12 | TRBV30 | few | - | CAWDRGAHEAFF | TGTGCCTGGGACCGGGGCGCACATGAAGCTTTCTTT
TRBJ2-5 | 17 | TRBV4-2 | - | TRBD2 | CASSQAVRRGGEETQYF | TGTGCCAGCAGCCAAGCGGTCCGGCGGGGGGGCGAGGAGACCCAGTACTTC
TRBJ1-2 | 12 | TRBV29-1 | few | - | CSVVTANYGYTF | TGCAGCGTTGTTACAGCTAACTATGGCTACACCTTC
TRBJ2-6 | 18 | TRBV9 | - | TRBD2 | CASSAQLAGSSGANVLTF | TGTGCCAGCAGCGCCCAACTAGCGGGGAGCTCTGGGGCCAACGTCCTGACTTTC